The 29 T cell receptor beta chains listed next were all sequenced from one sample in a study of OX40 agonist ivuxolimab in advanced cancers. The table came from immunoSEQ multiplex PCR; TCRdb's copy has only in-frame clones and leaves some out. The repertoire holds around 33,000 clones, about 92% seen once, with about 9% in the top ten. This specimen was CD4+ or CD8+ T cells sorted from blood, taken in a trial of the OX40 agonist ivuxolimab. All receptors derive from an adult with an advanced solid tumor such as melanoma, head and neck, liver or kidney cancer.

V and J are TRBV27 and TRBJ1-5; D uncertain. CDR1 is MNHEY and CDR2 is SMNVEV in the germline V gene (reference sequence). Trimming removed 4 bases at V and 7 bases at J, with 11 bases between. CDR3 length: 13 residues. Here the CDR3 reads CASSSSLGQPQHF. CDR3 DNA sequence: TGTGCCAGCAGTTCTTCTTTGGGGCAGCCCCAGCATTTT.

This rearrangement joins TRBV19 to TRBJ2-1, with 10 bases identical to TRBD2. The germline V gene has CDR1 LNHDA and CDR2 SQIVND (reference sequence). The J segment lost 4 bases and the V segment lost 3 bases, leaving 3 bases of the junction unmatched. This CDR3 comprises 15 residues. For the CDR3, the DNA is TGTGCCAGTAGTATCTTACTAGCGGGATACAATGAGCAGTTCTTC. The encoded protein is CASSILLAGYNEQFF.

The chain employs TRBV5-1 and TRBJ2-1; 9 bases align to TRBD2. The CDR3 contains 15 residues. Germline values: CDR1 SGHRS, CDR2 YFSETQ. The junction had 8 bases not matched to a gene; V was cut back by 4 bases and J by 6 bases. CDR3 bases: TGCGCCAGCAGCCTCGGGGTAGCGGGAGTCAATGAGCAGTTCTTC. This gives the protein CASSLGVAGVNEQFF.

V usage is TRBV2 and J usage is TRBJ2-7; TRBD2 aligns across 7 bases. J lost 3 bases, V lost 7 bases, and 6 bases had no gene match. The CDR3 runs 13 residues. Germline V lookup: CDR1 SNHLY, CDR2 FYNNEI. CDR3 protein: CASTPGTNYEQYF. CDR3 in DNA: TGTGCCAGCACCCCGGGGACTAACTACGAGCAGTACTTC.

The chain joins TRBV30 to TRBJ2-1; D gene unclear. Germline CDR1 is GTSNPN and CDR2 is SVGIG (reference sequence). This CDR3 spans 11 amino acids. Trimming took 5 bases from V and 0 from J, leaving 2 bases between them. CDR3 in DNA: TGTGCCTGGGCCTCCTACAATGAGCAGTTCTTC. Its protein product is CAWASYNEQFF.

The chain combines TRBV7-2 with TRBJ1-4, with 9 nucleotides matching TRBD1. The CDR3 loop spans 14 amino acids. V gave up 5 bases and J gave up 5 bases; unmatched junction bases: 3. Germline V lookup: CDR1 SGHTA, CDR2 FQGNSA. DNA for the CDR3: TGTGCCAGCAGCCAGGACAGGGGAAATGAAAAACTGTTTTTT. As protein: CASSQDRGNEKLFF.

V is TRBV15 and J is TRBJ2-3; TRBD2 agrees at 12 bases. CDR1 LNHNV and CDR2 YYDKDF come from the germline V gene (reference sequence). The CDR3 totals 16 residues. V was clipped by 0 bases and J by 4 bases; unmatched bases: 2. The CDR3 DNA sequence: TGTGCCACCAGCAGAGATCCTAGCGGGAGGGCAGATACGCAGTATTTT. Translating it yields CATSRDPSGRADTQYF.

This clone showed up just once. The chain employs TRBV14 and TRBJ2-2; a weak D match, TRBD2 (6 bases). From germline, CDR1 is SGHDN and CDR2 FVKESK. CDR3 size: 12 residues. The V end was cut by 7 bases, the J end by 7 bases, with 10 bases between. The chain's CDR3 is CASTAGSGELFF. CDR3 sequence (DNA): TGTGCCAGCACTGCCGGGAGCGGGGAGCTGTTTTTT.

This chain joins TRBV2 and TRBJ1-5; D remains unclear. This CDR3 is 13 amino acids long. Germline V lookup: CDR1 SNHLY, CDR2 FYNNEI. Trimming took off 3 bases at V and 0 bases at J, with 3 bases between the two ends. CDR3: CASSDRSNQPQHF. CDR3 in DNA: TGTGCCAGCAGTGACCGTAGCAATCAGCCCCAGCATTTT.

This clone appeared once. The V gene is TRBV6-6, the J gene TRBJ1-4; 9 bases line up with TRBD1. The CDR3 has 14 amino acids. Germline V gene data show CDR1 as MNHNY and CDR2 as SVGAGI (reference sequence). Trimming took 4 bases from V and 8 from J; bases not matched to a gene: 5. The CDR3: CASSSVTGGEKLFF. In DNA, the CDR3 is TGTGCCAGCAGTTCTGTTACAGGGGGCGAAAAACTGTTTTTT.

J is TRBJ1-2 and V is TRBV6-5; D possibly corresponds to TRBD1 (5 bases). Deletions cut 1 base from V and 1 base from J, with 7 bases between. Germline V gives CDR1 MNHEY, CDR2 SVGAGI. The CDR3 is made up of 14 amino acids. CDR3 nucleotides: TGTGCCAGCAGTTACTTAAGGGGTAACTATGGCTACACCTTC. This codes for CASSYLRGNYGYTF.

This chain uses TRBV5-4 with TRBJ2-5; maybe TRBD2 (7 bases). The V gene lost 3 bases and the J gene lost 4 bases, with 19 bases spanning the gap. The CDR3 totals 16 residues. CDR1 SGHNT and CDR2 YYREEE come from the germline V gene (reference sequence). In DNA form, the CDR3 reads TGTGCCAGCAGCTCTAGGGGGAGGGATCTGGGAGAGACCCAGTACTTC. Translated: CASSSRGRDLGETQYF.

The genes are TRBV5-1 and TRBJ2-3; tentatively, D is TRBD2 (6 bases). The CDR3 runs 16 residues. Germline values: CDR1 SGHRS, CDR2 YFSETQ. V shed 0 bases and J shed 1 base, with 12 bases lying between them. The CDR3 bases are TGCGCCAGCAGCTTGGGACGGGGGAGCGGCACAGATACGCAGTATTTT. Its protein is CASSLGRGSGTDTQYF.

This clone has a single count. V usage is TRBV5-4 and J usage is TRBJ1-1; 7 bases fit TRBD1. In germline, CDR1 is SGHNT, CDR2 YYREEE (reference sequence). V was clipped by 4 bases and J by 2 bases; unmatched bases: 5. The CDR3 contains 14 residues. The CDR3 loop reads CASSVDRTNTEAFF. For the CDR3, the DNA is TGTGCCAGCAGCGTGGACAGGACTAACACTGAAGCTTTCTTT.

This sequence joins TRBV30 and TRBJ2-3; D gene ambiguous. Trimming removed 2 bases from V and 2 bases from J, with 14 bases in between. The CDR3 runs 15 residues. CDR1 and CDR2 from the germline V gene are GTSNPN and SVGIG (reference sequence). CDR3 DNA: TGTGCCTGGAGTCTCTACGTCGGAACCACAGATACGCAGTATTTT. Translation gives CAWSLYVGTTDTQYF.

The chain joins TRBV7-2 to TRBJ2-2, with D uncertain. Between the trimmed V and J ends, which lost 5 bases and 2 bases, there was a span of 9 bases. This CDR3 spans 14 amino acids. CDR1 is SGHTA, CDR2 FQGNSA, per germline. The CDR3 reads CASSSDGNTGELFF. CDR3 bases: TGTGCCAGCAGCAGCGACGGCAACACCGGGGAGCTGTTTTTT. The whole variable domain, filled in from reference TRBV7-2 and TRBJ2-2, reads GAGVSQSPSNKVTEKGKDVELRCDPISGHTALYWYRQSLGQGLEFLIYFQGNSAPDKSGLPSDRFSAERTGGSVSTLTIQRTQQEDSAVYLCASSSDGNTGELFFGEGSRLTVL.

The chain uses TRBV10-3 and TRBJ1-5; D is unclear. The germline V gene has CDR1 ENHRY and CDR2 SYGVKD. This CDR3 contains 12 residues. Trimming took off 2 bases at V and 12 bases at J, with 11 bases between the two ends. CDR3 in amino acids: CAISEPNRHQHF. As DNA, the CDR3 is TGTGCCATCAGTGAGCCCAATCGCCACCAGCATTTT.

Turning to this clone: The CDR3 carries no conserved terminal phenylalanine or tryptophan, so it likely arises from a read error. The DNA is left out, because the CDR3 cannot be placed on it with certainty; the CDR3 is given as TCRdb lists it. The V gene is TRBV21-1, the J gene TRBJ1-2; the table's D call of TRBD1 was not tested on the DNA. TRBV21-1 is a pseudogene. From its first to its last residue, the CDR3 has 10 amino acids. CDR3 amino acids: CASSISGTGS.

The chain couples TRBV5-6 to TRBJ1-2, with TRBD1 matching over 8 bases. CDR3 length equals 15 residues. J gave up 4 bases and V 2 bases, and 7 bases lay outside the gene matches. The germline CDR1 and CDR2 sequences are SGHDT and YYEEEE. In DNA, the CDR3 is TGTGCCAGCAGCTTAGGGACAGGAGCTAGCTATGGCTACACCTTC. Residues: CASSLGTGASYGYTF.

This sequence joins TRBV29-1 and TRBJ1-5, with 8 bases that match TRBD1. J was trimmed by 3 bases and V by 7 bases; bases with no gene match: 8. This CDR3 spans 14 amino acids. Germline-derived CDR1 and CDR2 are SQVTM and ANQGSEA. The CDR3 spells CSATGQGPNQPQHF. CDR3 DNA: TGCAGCGCTACCGGACAGGGCCCCAATCAGCCCCAGCATTTT.

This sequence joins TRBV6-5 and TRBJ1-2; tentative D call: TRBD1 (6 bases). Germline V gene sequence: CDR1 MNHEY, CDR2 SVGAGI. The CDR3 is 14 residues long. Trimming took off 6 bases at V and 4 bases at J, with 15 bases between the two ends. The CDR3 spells CASSFGDTSYGYTF. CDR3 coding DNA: TGTGCCAGCAGCTTCGGGGACACCAGCTATGGCTACACCTTC.

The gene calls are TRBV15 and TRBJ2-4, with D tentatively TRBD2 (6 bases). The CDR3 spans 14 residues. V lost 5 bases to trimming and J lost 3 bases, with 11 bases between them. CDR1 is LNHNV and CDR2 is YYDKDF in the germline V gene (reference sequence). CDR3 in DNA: TGTGCCACCAGCCGCCCGGGAGACAAAAACATTCAGTACTTC. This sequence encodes CATSRPGDKNIQYF.

The CDR3 coding sequence is TGCGCCAGCAGCCCGGGACAGGGGTTACTCCAAGAGACCCAGTACTTC. This codes for CASSPGQGLLQETQYF. The rearrangement links TRBV5-1 to TRBJ2-5; 10 bases are a match to TRBD1. Germline lookup yields CDR1 SGHRS and CDR2 YFSETQ. CDR3 length equals 16 residues. The V segment lost 4 bases and the J segment 1 base; nucleotides outside the gene matches: 7.

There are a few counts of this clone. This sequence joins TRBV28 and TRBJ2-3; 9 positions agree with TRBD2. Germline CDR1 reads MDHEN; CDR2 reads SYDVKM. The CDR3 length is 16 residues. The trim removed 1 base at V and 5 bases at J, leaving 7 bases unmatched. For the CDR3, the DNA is TGTGCCAGCAGTTTATCGACTAGCGGTATAGTAGATACGCAGTATTTT. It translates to CASSLSTSGIVDTQYF.

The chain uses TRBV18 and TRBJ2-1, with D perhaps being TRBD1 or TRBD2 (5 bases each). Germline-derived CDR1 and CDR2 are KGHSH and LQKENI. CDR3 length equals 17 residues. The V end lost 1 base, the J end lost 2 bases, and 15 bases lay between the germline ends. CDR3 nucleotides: TGTGCCAGCTCACCACGGACTTCCCGGGGCCCCTACAATGAGCAGTTCTTC. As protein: CASSPRTSRGPYNEQFF.

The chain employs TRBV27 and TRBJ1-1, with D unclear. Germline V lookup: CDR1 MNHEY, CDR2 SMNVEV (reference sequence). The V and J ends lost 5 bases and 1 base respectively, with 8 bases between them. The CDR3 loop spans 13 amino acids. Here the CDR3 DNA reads TGTGCCAGCAGTATCATGAGGAACACTGAAGCTTTCTTT. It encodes CASSIMRNTEAFF.

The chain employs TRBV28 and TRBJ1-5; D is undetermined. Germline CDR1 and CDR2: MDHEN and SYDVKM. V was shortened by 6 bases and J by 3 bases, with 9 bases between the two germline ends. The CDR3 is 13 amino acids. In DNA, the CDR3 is TGTGCCAGCAGGACGGAATACAATCAGCCCCAGCATTTT. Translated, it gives CASRTEYNQPQHF.

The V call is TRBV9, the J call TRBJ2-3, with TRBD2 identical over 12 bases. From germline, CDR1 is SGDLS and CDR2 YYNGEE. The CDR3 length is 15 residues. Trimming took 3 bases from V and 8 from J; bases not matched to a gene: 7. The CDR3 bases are TGTGCCAGCAGCGCCGGGACTAGCGGGTCCGGTACGCAGTATTTT. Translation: CASSAGTSGSGTQYF.

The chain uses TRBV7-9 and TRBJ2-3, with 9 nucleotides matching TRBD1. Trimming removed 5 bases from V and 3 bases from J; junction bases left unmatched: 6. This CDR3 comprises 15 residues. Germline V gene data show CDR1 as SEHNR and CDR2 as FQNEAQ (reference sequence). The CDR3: CASSLTGGGTDTQYF. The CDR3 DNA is TGTGCCAGCAGCCTGACAGGGGGGGGAACAGATACGCAGTATTTT.